A selection of T cell receptor beta chains follows, all from one sample in a study of T cells in Graves' hyperthyroidism and ophthalmopathy. TCRdb fed the multiplex PCR reads into MiXCR, producing one record per CDR3 protein. The sample shows more than 300,000 distinct CDR3 sequences, around 13% of them seen only once. The sample comprised blood. Receptors originate from a woman in her late teens or twenties with Graves' hyperthyroidism. Each CDR3 is given with its conserved first and last residue. D genes are given only for firm matches. Clone size, where shown, is once, few, many, or a class for clones that have expanded.

size,J,D,V,DNA,CDR3
few,TRBJ1-2,NA,TRBV13,TGTGCCAGCAGCTTAGGCCTAAGAGCGAACTATGGCTACACCTTC,CASSLGLRANYGYTF
many,TRBJ2-5,TRBD1,TRBV7-8,TGTGCCAGCAGCTTGAAGTTCGGGTCAGGGGGCCTGACCCAAGAGACCCAGTACTTC,CASSLKFGSGGLTQETQYF
many,TRBJ2-4,TRBD2,TRBV24-1,TGTGCCACCAGTGACCCTAGCGGGCTAGCCAAAAACATTCAGTACTTC,CATSDPSGLAKNIQYF
many,TRBJ2-7,NA,TRBV6-1,TGTGCCACCCTCACGACCGATTCCTACGAGCAGTACTTC,CATLTTDSYEQYF
many,TRBJ2-5,TRBD1,TRBV15,TGTGCCACCAGCAGAGGAGGACAGGGGTCGAGGGAGACCCAGTACTTC,CATSRGGQGSRETQYF
NA,TRBJ2-7,NA,TRBV10-2,TGCGCCAGTGGAACATCGGGGCAGTACTTC,CASGTSGQYF
many,TRBJ1-5,NA,TRBV12-3/TRBV12-4,TGTGCCAGCAGTTTTCTGGATCAGCCCCAGCATTTT,CASSFLDQPQHF
NA,TRBJ1-5,NA,TRBV9,TGTGCCAGCAGCACCGGACCGACCCCGGGGCAGCCCCAGCATTTT,CASSTGPTPGQPQHF
few,TRBJ1-5,NA,TRBV6-5,TGTGCCAGCAGTTACTCGGGTCCCCAAAGCAATCAGCTCCAGCATTTT,CASSYSGPQSNQLQHF
few,TRBJ2-7,NA,TRBV18,TGTGCCAGCTCACCGCCCGGGCGACGGGACGAATGCGAGCAGTACTTC,CASSPPGRRDECEQYF
many,TRBJ2-3,NA,TRBV5-1,TGCGCCAGCAGCTTCGGACTGCGCACAGATACGCAGTATTTT,CASSFGLRTDTQYF
many,TRBJ2-1,NA,TRBV7-2,TGTGCCAGCAGCGCCCCCGGGGGGCCCTCCTACAATGAGCAGTTCTTC,CASSAPGGPSYNEQFF
many,TRBJ1-4,NA,TRBV12-3/TRBV12-4,TGTGCCAGCAGTTCCCACAGGGAAAAACTGTTTTTT,CASSSHREKLFF
many,TRBJ2-2,TRBD1,TRBV12-3/TRBV12-4,TGTGCCAGCAGTTGGGACAGGGGGCTAAGCACCGGGGAGCTGTTTTTT,CASSWDRGLSTGELFF
NA,TRBJ1-4,NA,TRBV12-3/TRBV12-4,TGTGCCAGCAGCCCCGGAGGGGGTAATGAAAAACTGTTTTTT,CASSPGGGNEKLFF
many,TRBJ2-1,TRBD2,TRBV7-2,TGTGCCAGCAGCTTAGAGTGGACTAGCGGGAATGAGCAGTTCTTC,CASSLEWTSGNEQFF
few,TRBJ2-3,NA,TRBV29-1,TGCAGCGTTGCAAGAGGGGGGGGGGATACGCAGTATTTT,CSVARGGGDTQYF
many,TRBJ2-1,TRBD2,TRBV7-2,TGTGCCAGCAGCTTCTCTCTCACGGTAGCGGGACAGCAGTTCTTC,CASSFSLTVAGQQFF
many,TRBJ1-1,NA,TRBV10-3,TGTGCCATCAGTGCGGGACCAGAGAGTATAGGAGCTTTCTTT,CAISAGPESIGAFF
many,TRBJ1-5,NA,TRBV9,TGTGCCAGCAGCCCCGGGGCAGGCCACTGGGAATCAGGTCCCCAGCATTTT,CASSPGAGHWESGPQHF
many,TRBJ1-1,NA,TRBV9,TGTGCCAGCAGCGTAGCCGCGAGTAACACTGAAGCTTTCTTT,CASSVAASNTEAFF
many,TRBJ1-5,NA,TRBV27,TGTGCCAGCAGTTCGACAGAGACAAATCAGCCCCAGCATTTT,CASSSTETNQPQHF
many,TRBJ2-3,NA,TRBV7-8,TGTGCCAGCCTGGACTTTTCCCCATATAGCACAGATACGCAGTATTTT,CASLDFSPYSTDTQYF
many,TRBJ2-2,NA,TRBV6-1,TGTGCCAGCAGTACCGGACCGGGACAACACACCGGGGAGCTGTTTTTT,CASSTGPGQHTGELFF
NA,TRBJ1-1,TRBD1,TRBV20-1,TGCAGTGCTCCATTACCGGGACAGGGGCAGATGAACACTGAAGCTTTCTTT,CSAPLPGQGQMNTEAFF
NA,TRBJ2-3,TRBD1,TRBV19,TGTGCCAGTAGCTCCGTGAGGGGGACAGGGGCCACAGATACGCAGTATTTT,CASSSVRGTGATDTQYF
NA,TRBJ2-1,TRBD2,TRBV7-2,TGTGCCAGCAGCTTAGTAGCGGGAGGGCCCGATGAGCAGTTCTTC,CASSLVAGGPDEQFF
many,TRBJ1-2,NA,TRBV3-1,TGTGCCAGCAGCCAAGCCGGGAGCGGACCCGTCTATGGCTACACCTTC,CASSQAGSGPVYGYTF
many,TRBJ2-7,TRBD1,TRBV20-1,TGCAGTGCTCATGGGACAGCCACGGAAGTGCAGTACTTC,CSAHGTATEVQYF
few,TRBJ2-6,NA,TRBV6-2/TRBV6-3,TGTGCCATTCTGAAATCTGGGGCCAACGTCCTGACTTTC,CAILKSGANVLTF
NA,TRBJ2-7,NA,TRBV13,TGTGCCAGCAGCTTGTCAGGGGAAGGCTATCTGGAGCAGTACTTC,CASSLSGEGYLEQYF
many,TRBJ1-4,TRBD1,TRBV2,TGTGCCAGCAGAAAACAGGGGATGGGTGAAAAACTGTTTTTT,CASRKQGMGEKLFF
many,TRBJ1-3,NA,TRBV6-2/TRBV6-3,TGTGCCAGCAGTACATGGACTTTCCGCTCTGGAAACACCATATATTTT,CASSTWTFRSGNTIYF
many,TRBJ2-5,NA,TRBV20-1,TGCAGTGCTTTTGACGACGGACAAGAGACCCAGTACTTC,CSAFDDGQETQYF
many,TRBJ2-5,TRBD1,TRBV28,TGTGCCAGCAACTTAGGACAGGGGTTTTTGCAAGAGACCCAGTACTTC,CASNLGQGFLQETQYF
many,TRBJ2-3,NA,TRBV5-6,TGTGCCAGCAGCTGGCCCCGTGATTCTGGCACAGATACGCAGTATTTT,CASSWPRDSGTDTQYF
few,TRBJ1-6,TRBD1,TRBV5-8,TGTGCCAGCAGCTCCGACAGGGGTGGTGTGCCCCTCCACTTT,CASSSDRGGVPLHF
many,TRBJ1-1,TRBD1,TRBV20-1,TGCAGTGCTAGAGAACGACAGGGGGTGGGCACTGAAGCTTTCTTT,CSARERQGVGTEAFF
NA,TRBJ2-1,TRBD2,TRBV20-1,TGCAGTGGTAGGGTGGGACTAGCGAGGAATGAGCAGTTCTTC,CSGRVGLARNEQFF
few,TRBJ1-5,NA,TRBV20-1,TGCAGTGCTTCGGGGGATAGCAATCAGCCCCAGCATTTT,CSASGDSNQPQHF
NA,TRBJ2-7,TRBD1,TRBV2,TGTGCCAGCAGTAAAGACAGGGGGCAAACTGGGGAGCAGTACTTC,CASSKDRGQTGEQYF
NA,TRBJ1-4,NA,TRBV4-1,TGCGCCAGCAGCCTGGGACCGCACGAAAAACTGTTTTTT,CASSLGPHEKLFF
many,TRBJ2-2,NA,TRBV24-1,TGTGCCACCAGTGATTCCACCGGGGAGCTGTTTTTT,CATSDSTGELFF
NA,TRBJ2-7,TRBD1,TRBV14,TGTGCCAGCAGCCAAGAGACAGGGGGCCCCTACGAGCAGTACTTC,CASSQETGGPYEQYF
once,TRBJ2-1,TRBD1,TRBV19,TGTGCCAGTAGTAAAGGGGACAGCTACAATGAGCAGTTCTTC,CASSKGDSYNEQFF
many,TRBJ1-2,NA,TRBV28,TGTGCCAGCGTAACCTACAGGGACGGCTACACCTTC,CASVTYRDGYTF
many,TRBJ2-1,NA,TRBV7-9,TGTGCCAGCAGCTTAGTTTCAGGGACCGTGAACGAGCAGTTCTTC,CASSLVSGTVNEQFF
few,TRBJ2-2,TRBD2,TRBV5-8,TGTGCCAGCAGGGGACTAGCGGATAATCCGAACACCGGGGAGCTGTTTTTT,CASRGLADNPNTGELFF